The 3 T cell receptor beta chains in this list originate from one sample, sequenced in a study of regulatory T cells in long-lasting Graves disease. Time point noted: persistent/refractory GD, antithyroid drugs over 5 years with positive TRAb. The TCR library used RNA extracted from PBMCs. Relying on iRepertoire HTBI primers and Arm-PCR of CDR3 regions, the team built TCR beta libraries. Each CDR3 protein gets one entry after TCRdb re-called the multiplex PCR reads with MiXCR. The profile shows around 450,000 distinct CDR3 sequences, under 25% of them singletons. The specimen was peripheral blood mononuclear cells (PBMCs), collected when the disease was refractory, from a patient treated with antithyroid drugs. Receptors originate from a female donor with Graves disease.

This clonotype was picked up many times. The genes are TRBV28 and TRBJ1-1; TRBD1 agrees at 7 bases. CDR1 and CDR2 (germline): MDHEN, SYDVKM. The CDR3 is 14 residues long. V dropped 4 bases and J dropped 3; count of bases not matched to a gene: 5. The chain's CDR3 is CASSSQGSDTEAFF. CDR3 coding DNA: TGTGCCAGCAGTTCACAGGGGTCCGACACTGAAGCTTTCTTT.

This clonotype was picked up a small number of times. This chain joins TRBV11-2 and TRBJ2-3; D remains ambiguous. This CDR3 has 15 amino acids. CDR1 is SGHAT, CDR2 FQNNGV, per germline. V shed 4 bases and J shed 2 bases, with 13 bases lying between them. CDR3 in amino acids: CASSSPFDNTDTQYF. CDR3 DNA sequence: TGTGCCAGCAGCTCCCCCTTCGACAACACAGATACGCAGTATTTT.

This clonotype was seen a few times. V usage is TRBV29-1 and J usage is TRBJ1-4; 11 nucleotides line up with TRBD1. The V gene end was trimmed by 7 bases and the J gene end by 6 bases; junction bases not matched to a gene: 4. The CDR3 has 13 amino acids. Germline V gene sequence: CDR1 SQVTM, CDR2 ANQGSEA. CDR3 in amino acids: CSAWGQGDEKLFF. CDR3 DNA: TGCAGCGCATGGGGACAGGGGGATGAAAAACTGTTTTTT.